This T cell receptor beta chain was identified in a study of shared clonotypes between healthy human individuals. Study-wide findings and caveats: Only blood samples were collected, and tissue repertoires likely differ.

The V segment lost 5 bases and the J segment 0 bases; nucleotides outside the gene matches: 10. CDR3 length: 17 residues. Germline V gene lookup returns CDR1 SGHTA and CDR2 FQGNSA. Recent acute infections and vaccinations were absent in the healthy HIV-negative adult donors. Measured with immunoSEQ multiplex PCR; TCRdb has only the in-frame clones, and not every one. The sample lists roughly 2.2 million clones, around 90% seen once, with approximately 0.4% in the top ten. With respect to this clone: Its matching antigen is unknown.

The clonotype comes from a man aged 18-30 years in good health. Some clones in this sample may be carry-over from other donors' samples. The V gene is TRBV7-2, the J gene TRBJ2-3; 8 bases match TRBD2. Sequenced: naive CD4+ T cells from PBMCs. The subset denotes: CD45RA+ positively selected. CDR3 nucleotide sequence: TGTGCCAGCAGCACGAGGGGACTAGGCCCTAGCACAGATACGCAGTATTTT. This encodes CASSTRGLGPSTDTQYF. Drawing the rest from reference TRBV7-2 and TRBJ2-3, the complete variable domain is GAGVSQSPSNKVTEKGKDVELRCDPISGHTALYWYRQSLGQGLEFLIYFQGNSAPDKSGLPSDRFSAERTGGSVSTLTIQRTQQEDSAVYLCASSTRGLGPSTDTQYFGPGTRLTVL.